This T cell receptor beta chain came from a study of T cells in Graves' hyperthyroidism and ophthalmopathy (dated by TCRdb to about 2019). Notes on the research overall: Peripheral blood samples were taken at initial diagnosis, before any treatment was given. TCR Vbeta CDR3 sequencing of 120 to 150 peripheral blood samples (under 45 ophthalmopathy, approximately 80 hyperthyroidism and some 17 progressor patients) is reported in the paper. TCR V-J signatures able to tell the groups apart were searched for in a discovery cohort of 90 to 100 patients, of whom about 40 had Graves' ophthalmopathy and 55 to 65 had stable Graves' hyperthyroidism. The study also compared thyroid tissue and blood T-cell repertoires from roughly six Graves' hyperthyroidism patients. The roughly 100 discovery patients were randomly divided into training and test sets at a 7:3 ratio. Once sampling was done, hyperthyroidism patients were given methimazole at a starting dose of 30 mg daily, whereas ophthalmopathy patients were given high-dose intravenous methylprednisolone. Whether ophthalmopathy could be predicted prospectively was tested in an independent validation cohort made up of fewer than 20 hyperthyroidism patients plus 17 patients who later progressed to ophthalmopathy.

In regard to this clonotype: No antigen is known for it. Per-base quality was not reported, and no clone a single base away is much larger than it.

Paper-wide results and their limitations: Sample size was not statistically predetermined, and investigators were not blinded to group allocation. Most expanded thyroid clonotypes (frequency above 0.001) were also detected in blood, suggesting blood repertoires may reflect thyroid immune responses. During validation, the model predicted progression to ophthalmopathy a median of around six months ahead of onset, with 70.59% sensitivity and 72% to 80% specificity. Ophthalmopathy was separated from stable hyperthyroidism by a 13 V-J signature model, with approximately 89% sensitivity and about 81% specificity obtained in cross-validation and 80%/75% obtained in testing.

Amplification of TCR beta CDR3 regions was carried out from RNA transcripts. The TCR CDR3 was subjected to a first round of RT-PCR using the HTBI primer set and the Qiagen OneStep RT-PCR kit. The libraries were constructed in a second round of multiplex PCR and then size-selected and purified. Paired-end sequencing of the libraries was performed with 100 bp reads on an Illumina HiSeq2000. As for the original processing: SOAPnuke was used to process the raw data, with reads discarded if the reads contained adapters or uncalled bases, had a mean Phred below 15, or lacked an exact constant-primer or identifier match. COPE v1.2.5 was used to merge high-quality paired reads, and clonotypes were defined as unique nucleotide sequences. MiTCR v1.1 was used to align the clonotypes against IMGT TRBV, TRBD and TRBJ reference segments. Analysis was restricted to V-J combinations with a frequency above 0.0001, which covered roughly 99% of repertoires. The TCS score was defined as F50 (clonal expansion) divided by E x V (chaos), with BLOSUM62-based TCRdist calculated between CDR3 peptides within each V-J. Welch's t-statistics and random forest reduced several hundred V-J features to 10 to 15, which were used in a naive Bayes classifier (R e1071). TCRdb passed the public sequencing reads through fastp at Q25 and MiXCR, retaining productive beta sequences. Rows are combined by CDR3 protein, so each entry shows the most common genes and DNA. What appears here as the V and J calls and clone size reflects TCRdb's work, not the paper's. In this sample the table shows 250,000 to 350,000 distinct CDR3 sequences, approximately 17% of which occur a single time. The top ten constitute 33% of the sample.

The CDR3 measures 13 amino acids from cysteine to phenylalanine. Only the CDR3 part of the read is kept: 39 bases, read in frame from the first base. From the germline V gene (reference sequence), CDR1 is SEHNR and CDR2 is FQNEAQ. The V and J ends are trimmed by 4 bases and 6 bases, leaving 10 bases between them. Stable Graves' hyperthyroidism was defined as the absence of progression to ophthalmopathy over 18 months of follow-up. Hyperthyroidism patients were newly diagnosed, with disease duration under 2 months, and aged 18 to 65 years. Any patient with an uncontrolled infection, another autoimmune disease, pregnancy or lactation was excluded. Clinical symptoms, serum thyroxine and TRAb, thyroid ultrasound, and orbital computed tomography formed the basis for the diagnoses. PBMCs were separated from under 11 ml of fresh peripheral blood using Ficoll-Paque density gradient centrifugation. Total RNA was extracted with Trizol reagent, and quality was checked on an Agilent 2100 Bioanalyzer.

The sequence derives from a man under 40 with Graves' hyperthyroidism. The sequencing sample was made of blood. This receptor chain uses TRBV7-9 and TRBJ2-1, with TRBD2 perhaps the D gene, on 5 matching bases. The DNA is TGTGCCAGCAGCTATACTAGTCCCAATGAGCAGTTCTTC. It specifies CASSYTSPNEQFF.